These T cell receptor beta chains were read from a single sample in a study of cytomegalovirus exposure and HLA in healthy donors. Clones were sequenced by immunoSEQ multiplex PCR, and TCRdb holds only the in-frame ones, with some missing. The sample contains about 180,000 clones, around 77% of which appear only once. The sample comprised PBMCs. The receptors originated from a man between 60 and 70 years old in good health and CMV-seronegative. Both conserved end residues are part of each CDR3. Fields, in order: clone size, V gene, J gene, D gene, CDR3 DNA, CDR3 protein. The D gene is left open where the match is weak. Only part of the rows carry a size: once, few, many, or a class if the clone is expanded.

abundance: .; v_gene: TRBV29-1; j_gene: TRBJ2-5; d_gene: TRBD2; CDR3nt: TGCAGCGTTGACAGAGCGGGAGGGCGAGAGACCCAGTACTTC; CDR3aa: CSVDRAGGRETQYF
abundance: few; v_gene: TRBV6-1; j_gene: TRBJ1-1; d_gene: .; CDR3nt: TGTGCCAGCAGCGCAGGGGTGAACACTGAAGCTTTCTTT; CDR3aa: CASSAGVNTEAFF
abundance: .; v_gene: TRBV27; j_gene: TRBJ1-1; d_gene: .; CDR3nt: TGTGCCAGCCAGAAGGTTCAGGGGAACACTGAAGCTTTCTTT; CDR3aa: CASQKVQGNTEAFF
abundance: .; v_gene: TRBV18; j_gene: TRBJ2-1; d_gene: TRBD1; CDR3nt: TGTGCCAGCTCACCACGACTCGGACAGGGGAACAATGAGCAGTTCTTC; CDR3aa: CASSPRLGQGNNEQFF
abundance: .; v_gene: TRBV10-3; j_gene: TRBJ1-2; d_gene: .; CDR3nt: TGTGCCATCAGTCAAGAGGCCTTGTTTACCCCTCCCTTTAACTATGGCTACACCTTC; CDR3aa: CAISQEALFTPPFNYGYTF
abundance: .; v_gene: TRBV4-2; j_gene: TRBJ1-5; d_gene: .; CDR3nt: TGTGCCAGCAGCCAAGATTGGAGGTCCAATCAGCCCCAGCATTTT; CDR3aa: CASSQDWRSNQPQHF
abundance: .; v_gene: TRBV11-2; j_gene: TRBJ2-5; d_gene: TRBD2; CDR3nt: TGTGCCAGCACCAGACTAGCGGGGGGGAAAGAGACCCAGTACTTC; CDR3aa: CASTRLAGGKETQYF
abundance: .; v_gene: TRBV2; j_gene: TRBJ2-3; d_gene: .; CDR3nt: TGTGCCAGCAGTGGAGTGTATAGGGGAACAGATACGCAGTATTTT; CDR3aa: CASSGVYRGTDTQYF
abundance: few; v_gene: TRBV5-1; j_gene: TRBJ2-3; d_gene: .; CDR3nt: TGCGCCAGCAGCGGACTGGGAAGCCCCACTCATACGCAGTATTTT; CDR3aa: CASSGLGSPTHTQYF
abundance: .; v_gene: TRBV15; j_gene: TRBJ2-7; d_gene: TRBD1; CDR3nt: TGTGCCACGGGCAGGGGGACCTACGAGCAGTACTTC; CDR3aa: CATGRGTYEQYF
abundance: .; v_gene: TRBV15; j_gene: TRBJ1-4; d_gene: .; CDR3nt: TGTGCCACCGTACCGGCGAGGCAGTATAATGAAAAACTGTTTTTT; CDR3aa: CATVPARQYNEKLFF
abundance: .; v_gene: TRBV5-1; j_gene: TRBJ2-3; d_gene: .; CDR3nt: TGCGCCAGCAGCTTGGATGCAGGGTCCCCCGCAGATACGCAGTATTTT; CDR3aa: CASSLDAGSPADTQYF
abundance: once; v_gene: TRBV4-1; j_gene: TRBJ1-4; d_gene: TRBD1; CDR3nt: TGCGCCAGCAGCCAAGCCGGGACAGGGGCAGAAAAACTGTTTTTT; CDR3aa: CASSQAGTGAEKLFF
abundance: .; v_gene: TRBV29-1; j_gene: TRBJ1-1; d_gene: .; CDR3nt: TGCATGTCGACACAGAACACTGAAGCTTTCTTT; CDR3aa: CMSTQNTEAFF
abundance: .; v_gene: TRBV2; j_gene: TRBJ1-2; d_gene: TRBD1; CDR3nt: TGTGCCAGCAGGGGGACAGGGACATCGATCCGTGGCTACACCTTC; CDR3aa: CASRGTGTSIRGYTF
abundance: .; v_gene: TRBV5-6; j_gene: TRBJ2-3; d_gene: .; CDR3nt: TGTGCCAGCAGCTTGTTAGGCAGGGGATCAGATACGCAGTATTTT; CDR3aa: CASSLLGRGSDTQYF